This TCR beta chain is from a study of lymphopenia after photon versus proton radiotherapy. Note on this clone: Its antigen is still unknown.

The study, taken as a whole, reports: Better survival with proton therapy was suggested as possible, not demonstrated. Under photons, naive T cells and diversity fell while effector/memory populations rose. After the lymphocyte nadir, photon-treated repertoires showed oligoclonal expansion, especially of CD8+ Temra cells. In patients who died, overall survival fell as post-nadir TCR diversity dropped more.

Measured with immunoSEQ multiplex PCR; TCRdb has only the in-frame clones, and not every one. The data contain approximately 71,000 clones, approximately 91% of them singletons. Trimming cost V 4 bases and J 4 bases; bases outside gene matches: 3. Looked up from germline, CDR1 is SGHKS and CDR2 is YYEKEE (reference sequence). The CDR3 extends over 14 amino acids. The sample was peripheral blood, taken from a patient treated with photon-based radiotherapy. The rearrangement joins TRBV5-5 to TRBJ1-5; 9 bases are shared with TRBD1. The sequence derives from a woman between 65 and 79 years old with pancreatic cancer. Here the CDR3 reads CASSVGTGNQPQHF. CDR3 nucleotide sequence: TGTGCCAGCAGCGTCGGGACAGGGAATCAGCCCCAGCATTTT.